This record concerns one T cell receptor beta chain sequence. Time point of the sample: pre-treatment sample, taken before nivolumab and TIL therapy. This entry is derived from a study of TIL therapy for anti-PD-1-resistant metastatic lung cancer. The immunoSEQ assay was v3. The table came from immunoSEQ multiplex PCR; TCRdb's copy has only in-frame clones and leaves some out. Of tens of thousands of clones listed, around 68% were seen once; the top ten hold 6% to 7%. Looked up from germline, CDR1 is MDHEN and CDR2 is SYDVKM. The length of the CDR3 is 11 residues. The V end lost 4 bases, the J end lost 6 bases, and 6 bases lay between the germline ends.

The clonotype comes from a person aged 25 to 80 with non-small cell lung cancer. The chain carries TRBV28 and TRBJ1-2; D ambiguous. Here the sequenced sample was blood, taken at baseline. For the CDR3, the DNA is TGTGCCAGCAGTTCTCCGGATGGCTACACCTTC. It codes for CASSSPDGYTF.